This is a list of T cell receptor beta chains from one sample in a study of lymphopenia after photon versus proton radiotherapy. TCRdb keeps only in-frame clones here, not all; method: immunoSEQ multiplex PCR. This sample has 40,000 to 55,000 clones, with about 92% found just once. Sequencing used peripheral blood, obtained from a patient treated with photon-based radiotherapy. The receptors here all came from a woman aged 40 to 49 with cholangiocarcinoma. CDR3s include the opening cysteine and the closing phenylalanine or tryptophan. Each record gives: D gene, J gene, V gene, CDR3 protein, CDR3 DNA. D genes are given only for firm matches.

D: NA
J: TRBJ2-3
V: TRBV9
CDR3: CASSAGRDTQYF
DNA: TGTGCCAGCAGCGCGGGACGAGATACGCAGTATTTT

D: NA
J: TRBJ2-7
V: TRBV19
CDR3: CASSRTERSYEQYF
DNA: TGTGCCAGTAGTAGAACAGAAAGATCCTACGAGCAGTACTTC

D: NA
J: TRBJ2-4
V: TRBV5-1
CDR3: CASRGEGGNIQYF
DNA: TGCGCCAGCAGAGGTGAGGGGGGCAACATTCAGTACTTC

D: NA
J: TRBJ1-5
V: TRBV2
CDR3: CASSERGPELNQPQHF
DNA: TGTGCCAGCAGTGAACGTGGCCCAGAACTGAATCAGCCCCAGCATTTT

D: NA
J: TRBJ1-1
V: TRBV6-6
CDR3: CASSYSSVMNTEAFF
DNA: TGTGCCAGCAGTTACTCGAGCGTAATGAACACTGAAGCTTTCTTT

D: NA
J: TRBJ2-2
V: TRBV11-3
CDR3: CASSLGGPGELFF
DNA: TGTGCCAGCAGCCTCGGGGGTCCCGGGGAGCTGTTTTTT

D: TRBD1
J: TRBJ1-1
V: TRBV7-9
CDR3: CASSFGQVNTEAFF
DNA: TGTGCCAGCAGCTTCGGACAGGTGAACACTGAAGCTTTCTTT

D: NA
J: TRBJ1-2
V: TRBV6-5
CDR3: CASSSPRGTDYGYTF
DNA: TGTGCCAGCAGTTCCCCCCGGGGAACCGACTATGGCTACACCTTC

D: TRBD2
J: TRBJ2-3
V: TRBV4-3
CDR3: CASSQDRTSGRTPILDTQYF
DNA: TGCGCCAGCAGCCAAGATCGGACTAGCGGGAGGACACCTATCCTAGATACGCAGTATTTT

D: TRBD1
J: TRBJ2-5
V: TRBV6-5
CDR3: CASSWQGDQETQYF
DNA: TGTGCCAGCAGTTGGCAGGGGGACCAAGAGACCCAGTACTTC

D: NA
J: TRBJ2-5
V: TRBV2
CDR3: CASERAKETQYF
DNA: TGTGCCAGCGAGAGGGCAAAAGAGACCCAGTACTTC

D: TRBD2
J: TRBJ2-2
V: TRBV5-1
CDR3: CASSLSRSGRGAGELFF
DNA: TGCGCCAGCAGCTTATCGCGCAGCGGGAGAGGTGCCGGGGAGCTGTTTTTT

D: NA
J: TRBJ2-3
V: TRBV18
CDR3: CASSPEQPTDTQYF
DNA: TGTGCCAGCTCACCGGAACAGCCCACAGATACGCAGTATTTT